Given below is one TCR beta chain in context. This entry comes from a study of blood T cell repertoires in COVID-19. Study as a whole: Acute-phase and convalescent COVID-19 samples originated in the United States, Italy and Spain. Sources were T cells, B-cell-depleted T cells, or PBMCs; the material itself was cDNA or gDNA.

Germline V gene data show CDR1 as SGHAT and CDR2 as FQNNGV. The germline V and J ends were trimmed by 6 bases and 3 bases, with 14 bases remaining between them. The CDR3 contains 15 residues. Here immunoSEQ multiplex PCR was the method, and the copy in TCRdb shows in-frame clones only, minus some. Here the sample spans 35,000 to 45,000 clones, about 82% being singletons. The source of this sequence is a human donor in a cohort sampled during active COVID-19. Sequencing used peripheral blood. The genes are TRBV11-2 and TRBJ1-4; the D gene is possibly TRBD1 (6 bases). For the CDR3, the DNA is TGTGCCAGCAGTTACAGGGAGAGTGCTAATGAAAAACTGTTTTTT. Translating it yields CASSYRESANEKLFF.